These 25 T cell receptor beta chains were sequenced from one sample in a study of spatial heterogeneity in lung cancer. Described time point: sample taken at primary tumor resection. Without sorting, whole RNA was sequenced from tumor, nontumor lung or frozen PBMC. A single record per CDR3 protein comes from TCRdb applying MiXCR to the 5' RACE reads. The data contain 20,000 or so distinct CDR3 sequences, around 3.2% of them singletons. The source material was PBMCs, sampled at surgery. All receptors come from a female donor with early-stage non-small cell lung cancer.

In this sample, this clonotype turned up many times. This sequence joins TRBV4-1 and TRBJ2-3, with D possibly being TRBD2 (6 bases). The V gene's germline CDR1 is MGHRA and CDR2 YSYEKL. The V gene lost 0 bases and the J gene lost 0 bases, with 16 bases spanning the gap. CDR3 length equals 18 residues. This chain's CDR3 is CASSQDGMGGSSTDTQYF. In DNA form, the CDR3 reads TGCGCCAGCAGCCAAGATGGGATGGGGGGATCTAGCACAGATACGCAGTATTTT.

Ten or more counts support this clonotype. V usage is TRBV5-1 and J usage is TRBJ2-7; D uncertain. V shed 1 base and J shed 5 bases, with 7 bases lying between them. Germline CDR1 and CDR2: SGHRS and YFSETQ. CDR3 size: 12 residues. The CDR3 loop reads CASSLTPNEQYF. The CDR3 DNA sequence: TGCGCCAGCAGCTTGACGCCGAACGAGCAGTACTTC.

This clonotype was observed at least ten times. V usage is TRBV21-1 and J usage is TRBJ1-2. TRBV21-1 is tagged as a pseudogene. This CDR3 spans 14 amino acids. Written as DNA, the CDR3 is TGTGCCAGCAGCAAAGTAGCCAGGAACTATGGCTACACCTTC. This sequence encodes CASSKVARNYGYTF.

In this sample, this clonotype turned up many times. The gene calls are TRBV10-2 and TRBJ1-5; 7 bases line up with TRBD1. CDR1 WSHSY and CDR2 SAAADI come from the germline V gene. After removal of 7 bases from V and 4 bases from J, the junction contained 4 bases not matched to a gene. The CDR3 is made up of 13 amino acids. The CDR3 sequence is CASKAGGNQPQHF. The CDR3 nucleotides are TGCGCCAGCAAGGCAGGGGGGAATCAGCCCCAGCATTTT.

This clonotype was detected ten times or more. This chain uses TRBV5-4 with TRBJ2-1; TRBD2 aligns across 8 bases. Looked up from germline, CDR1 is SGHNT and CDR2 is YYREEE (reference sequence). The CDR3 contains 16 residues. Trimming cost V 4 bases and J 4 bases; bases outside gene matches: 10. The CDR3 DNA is TGTGCCAGCAGCCCGATCGGAGCGGGGGAGTACAATGAGCAGTTCTTC. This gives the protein CASSPIGAGEYNEQFF.

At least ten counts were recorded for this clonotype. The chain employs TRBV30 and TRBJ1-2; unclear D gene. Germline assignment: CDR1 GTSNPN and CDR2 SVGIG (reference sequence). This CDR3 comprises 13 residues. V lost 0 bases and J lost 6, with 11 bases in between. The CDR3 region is CAWSVTPWDGYTF. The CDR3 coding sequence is TGTGCCTGGAGTGTAACCCCGTGGGATGGCTACACCTTC.

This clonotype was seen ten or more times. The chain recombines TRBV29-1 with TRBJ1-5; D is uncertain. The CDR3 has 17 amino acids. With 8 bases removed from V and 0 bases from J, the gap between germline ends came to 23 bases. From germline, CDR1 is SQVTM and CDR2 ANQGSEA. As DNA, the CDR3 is TGCAGCCCAGAGGGCAGAGGGCGGGAGTATAGCAATCAGCCCCAGCATTTT. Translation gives CSPEGRGREYSNQPQHF.

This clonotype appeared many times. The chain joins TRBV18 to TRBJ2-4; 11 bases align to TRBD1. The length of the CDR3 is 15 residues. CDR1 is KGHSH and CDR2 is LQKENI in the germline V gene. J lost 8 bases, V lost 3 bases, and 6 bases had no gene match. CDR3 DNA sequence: TGTGCCAGCTCACCCGGACAGGGGGCGAGAGACATTCAGTACTTC. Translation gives CASSPGQGARDIQYF.

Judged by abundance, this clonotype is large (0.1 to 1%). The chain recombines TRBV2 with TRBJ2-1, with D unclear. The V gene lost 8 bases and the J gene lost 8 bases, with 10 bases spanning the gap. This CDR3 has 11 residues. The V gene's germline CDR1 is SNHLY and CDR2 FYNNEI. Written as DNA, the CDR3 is TGTGCCAGCTGGGATAGGTATGAGCAGTTCTTC. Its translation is CASWDRYEQFF.

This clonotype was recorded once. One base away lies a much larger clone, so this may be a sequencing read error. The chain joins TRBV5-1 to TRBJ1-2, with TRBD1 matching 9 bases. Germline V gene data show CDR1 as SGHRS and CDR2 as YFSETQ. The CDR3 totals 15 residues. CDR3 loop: CASSPKTGGNHGYTF. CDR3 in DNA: TGCGCCAGCAGCCCAAAGACAGGGGGTAACCATGGCTACACCTTC.

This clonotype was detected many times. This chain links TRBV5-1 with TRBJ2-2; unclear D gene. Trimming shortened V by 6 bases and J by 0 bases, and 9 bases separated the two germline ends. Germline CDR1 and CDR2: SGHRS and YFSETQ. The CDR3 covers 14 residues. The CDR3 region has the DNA TGCGCCAGCAAGGCACAGTCGAACACCGGGGAGCTGTTTTTT. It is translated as CASKAQSNTGELFF.

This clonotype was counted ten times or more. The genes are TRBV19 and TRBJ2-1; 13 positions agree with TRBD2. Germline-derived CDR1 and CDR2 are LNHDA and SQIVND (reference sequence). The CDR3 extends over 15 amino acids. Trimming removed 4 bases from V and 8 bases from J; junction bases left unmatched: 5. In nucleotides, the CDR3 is TGTGCCAGTAGTACCCCAGGACTAGCGGGAGATGAGCAGTTCTTC. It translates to CASSTPGLAGDEQFF.

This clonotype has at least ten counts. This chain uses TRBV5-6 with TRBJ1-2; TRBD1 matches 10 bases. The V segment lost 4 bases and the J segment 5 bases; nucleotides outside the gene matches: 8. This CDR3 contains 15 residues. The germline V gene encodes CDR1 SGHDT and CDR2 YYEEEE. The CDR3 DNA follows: TGTGCCAGCAGCGAGGGACAGGGGCCTGGTTATGGCTACACCTTC. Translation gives CASSEGQGPGYGYTF.

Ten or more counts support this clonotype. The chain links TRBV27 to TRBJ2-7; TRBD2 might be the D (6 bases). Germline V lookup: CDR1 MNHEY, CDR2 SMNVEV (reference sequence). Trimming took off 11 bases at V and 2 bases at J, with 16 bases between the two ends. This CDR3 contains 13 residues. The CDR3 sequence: CACGGRGAYEQYF. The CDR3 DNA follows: TGTGCCTGCGGAGGGCGAGGGGCCTACGAGCAGTACTTC.

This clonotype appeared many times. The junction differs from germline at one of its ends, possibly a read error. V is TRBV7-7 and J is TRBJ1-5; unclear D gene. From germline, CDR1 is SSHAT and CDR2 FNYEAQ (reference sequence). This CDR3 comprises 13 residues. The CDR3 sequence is CASSEGPNQPQHF. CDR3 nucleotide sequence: TGTGCTAGCAGCGAAGGGCCGAATCAGCCCCAGCATTTT. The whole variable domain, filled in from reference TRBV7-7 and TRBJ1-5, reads GAGVSQSPRYKVTKRGQDVTLRCDPISSHATLYWYQQALGQGPEFLTYFNYEAQPDKSGLPSDRFSAERPEGSISTLTIQRTEQRDSAMYRCASSEGPNQPQHFGDGTRLSIL.

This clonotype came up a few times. The CDR3 protein is CASSLAILAGEGEQFF. The DNA for the CDR3 is TGTGCCAGCAGTCTCGCGATTCTAGCGGGAGAGGGTGAGCAGTTCTTC. This chain uses TRBV6-5 with TRBJ2-1; 10 bases fit TRBD2. The CDR3 has 16 residues. CDR1 is MNHEY, CDR2 SVGAGI, per germline. Trimming cost V 5 bases and J 9 bases; bases outside gene matches: 13.

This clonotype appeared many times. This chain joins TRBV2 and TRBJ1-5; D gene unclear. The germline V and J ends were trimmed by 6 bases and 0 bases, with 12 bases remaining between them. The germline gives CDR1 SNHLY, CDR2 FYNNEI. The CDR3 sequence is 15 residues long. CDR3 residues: CASRRGFNSNQPQHF. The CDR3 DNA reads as TGTGCCAGCAGAAGAGGGTTCAATAGCAATCAGCCCCAGCATTTT.

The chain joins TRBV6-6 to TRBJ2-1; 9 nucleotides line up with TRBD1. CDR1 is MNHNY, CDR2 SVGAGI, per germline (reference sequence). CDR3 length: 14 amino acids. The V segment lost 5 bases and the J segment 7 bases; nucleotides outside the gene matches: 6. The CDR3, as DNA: TGTGCCAGCAGTCACCGGGACAGGGATAATGAGCAGTTCTTC. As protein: CASSHRDRDNEQFF.

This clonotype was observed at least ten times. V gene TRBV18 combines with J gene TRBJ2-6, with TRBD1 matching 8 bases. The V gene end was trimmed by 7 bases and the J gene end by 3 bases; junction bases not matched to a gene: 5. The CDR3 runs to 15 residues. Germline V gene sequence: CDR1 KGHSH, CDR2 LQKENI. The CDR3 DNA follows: TGTGCCAGCTGGACAGGGACGGGTGGGGCCAACGTCCTGACTTTC. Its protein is CASWTGTGGANVLTF. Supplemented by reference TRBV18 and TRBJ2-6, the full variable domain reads NAGVMQNPRHLVRRRGQEARLRCSPMKGHSHVYWYRQLPEEGLKFMVYLQKENIIDESGMPKERFSAEFPKEGPSILRIQQVVRGDSAAYFCASWTGTGGANVLTFGAGSRLTVL.

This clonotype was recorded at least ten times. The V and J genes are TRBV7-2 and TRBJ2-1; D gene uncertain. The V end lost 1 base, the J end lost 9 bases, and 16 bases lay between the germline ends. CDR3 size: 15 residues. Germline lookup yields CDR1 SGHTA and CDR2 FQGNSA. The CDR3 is CASSLVGYSPPEQFF. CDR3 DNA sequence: TGTGCCAGCAGCTTAGTGGGCTATTCTCCCCCTGAGCAGTTCTTC.

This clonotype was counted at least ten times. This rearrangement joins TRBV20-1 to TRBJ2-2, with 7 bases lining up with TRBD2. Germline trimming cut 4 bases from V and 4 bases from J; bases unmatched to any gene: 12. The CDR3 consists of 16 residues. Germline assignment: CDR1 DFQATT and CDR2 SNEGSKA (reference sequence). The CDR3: CSAIEGSGISTGELFF. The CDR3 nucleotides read TGCAGTGCTATCGAGGGGAGCGGGATTTCCACCGGGGAGCTGTTTTTT.

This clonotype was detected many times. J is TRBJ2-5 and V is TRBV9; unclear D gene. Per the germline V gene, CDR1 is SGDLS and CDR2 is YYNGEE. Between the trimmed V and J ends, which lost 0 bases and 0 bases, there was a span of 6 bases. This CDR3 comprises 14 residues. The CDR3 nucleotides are TGTGCCAGCAGCGTAGGTGACAACCAAGAGACCCAGTACTTC. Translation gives CASSVGDNQETQYF.

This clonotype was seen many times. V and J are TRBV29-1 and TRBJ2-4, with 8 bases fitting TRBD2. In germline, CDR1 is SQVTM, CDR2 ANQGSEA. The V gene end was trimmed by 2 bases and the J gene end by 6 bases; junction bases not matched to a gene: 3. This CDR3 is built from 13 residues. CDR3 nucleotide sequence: TGCAGCGTTGAATTCAGCGGGGGAAACATTCAGTACTTC. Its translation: CSVEFSGGNIQYF.

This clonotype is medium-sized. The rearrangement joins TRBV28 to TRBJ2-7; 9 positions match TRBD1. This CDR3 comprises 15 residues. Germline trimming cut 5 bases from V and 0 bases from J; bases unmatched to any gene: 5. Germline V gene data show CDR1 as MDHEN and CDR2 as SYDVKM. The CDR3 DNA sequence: TGTGCCAGCAGTCTGGGGACAGGGAGCTCCTACGAGCAGTACTTC. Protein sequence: CASSLGTGSSYEQYF.

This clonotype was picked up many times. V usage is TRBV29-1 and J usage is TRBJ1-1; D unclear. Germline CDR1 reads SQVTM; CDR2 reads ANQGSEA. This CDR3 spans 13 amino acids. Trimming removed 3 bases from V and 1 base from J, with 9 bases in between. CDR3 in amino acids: CSVEGQKNTEAFF. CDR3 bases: TGCAGCGTTGAGGGTCAAAAGAACACTGAAGCTTTCTTT.